Following are 21 T cell receptor beta chains from one sample sequenced in a study of T-cell memory formation after mild COVID-19. Using its own MiXCR run on the 5' RACE reads, TCRdb lists one record per CDR3 protein. The sample holds 550,000 to 600,000 distinct CDR3 sequences, 15% to 20% seen once. Source material: PBMCs or a T cell subset sorted from them (not recorded which). The receptors here all came from an adult woman who had mild COVID-19 (a few samples of this study predate the infection). Cell type and time point are not known.

In its sample, this clonotype was seen a few times. The J gene is TRBJ1-2, the V gene TRBV4-3; perhaps TRBD1 as D (6 bases). The germline gives CDR1 LGHNA, CDR2 YSLEER. Between the trimmed V and J ends, which lost 4 bases and 6 bases, there was a span of 9 bases. This CDR3 contains 12 residues. The chain's CDR3 is CASSRGADGYTF. In nucleotides, the CDR3 is TGCGCCAGCAGCCGGGGGGCGGATGGCTACACCTTC.

This clonotype was counted only a few times. V gene TRBV6-1 combines with J gene TRBJ2-3; perhaps TRBD2 as D (6 bases). V shed 3 bases and J shed 12 bases, with 13 bases lying between them. CDR1 and CDR2 from the germline V gene are MNHNS and SASEGT. The CDR3 spans 12 residues. The CDR3 DNA is TGTGCCAGCAGTGAGGTGCAGGAGGGACAGTATTTT. Translated, it gives CASSEVQEGQYF.

The gene calls are TRBV5-1 and TRBJ1-1, with TRBD1 matching 10 bases. This CDR3 spans 15 amino acids. CDR1 SGHRS and CDR2 YFSETQ come from the germline V gene. Trimming cost V 2 bases and J 4 bases; bases outside gene matches: 5. CDR3 DNA sequence: TGCGCCAGCAGCTTCAGACAGGGGGCGGTCACTGAAGCTTTCTTT. Amino acid sequence: CASSFRQGAVTEAFF.

This clonotype was detected only once. The rearrangement uses TRBV27 and TRBJ2-5; D not certain. The CDR3 has 15 residues. Germline V gene lookup returns CDR1 MNHEY and CDR2 SMNVEV (reference sequence). Trimming pared 7 bases from V and 1 base from J, leaving 16 bases between. The CDR3 sequence is CASKSGWGGQETQYF. In DNA form, the CDR3 reads TGTGCCAGCAAATCTGGGTGGGGTGGCCAAGAGACCCAGTACTTC.

The table lists this clonotype with a few counts. The genes are TRBV5-6 and TRBJ2-5; D ambiguous. V shed 4 bases and J shed 1 base, with 8 bases lying between them. Germline assignment: CDR1 SGHDT and CDR2 YYEEEE. This CDR3 has 13 residues. The CDR3: CASSGSVQETQYF. CDR3 DNA: TGTGCCAGCAGCGGCTCAGTCCAAGAGACCCAGTACTTC.

The chain has TRBV5-1 and TRBJ1-1; no clear D. V lost 3 bases, J lost 4 bases, and 16 bases lay in between. The CDR3 covers 15 residues. CDR1 is SGHRS, CDR2 YFSETQ, per germline. Here the CDR3 reads CASSWNAGGGTEAFF. In DNA form, the CDR3 reads TGCGCCAGCAGCTGGAACGCGGGCGGAGGCACTGAAGCTTTCTTT.

The rearrangement uses TRBV5-5 and TRBJ2-7; D perhaps matches TRBD1 (6 bases). This CDR3 comprises 15 residues. V shed 0 bases and J shed 3 bases, with 13 bases lying between them. The V gene's germline CDR1 is SGHKS and CDR2 YYEKEE (reference sequence). CDR3 region: CASSLAGDINYEQYF. The CDR3 DNA sequence: TGTGCCAGCAGCTTGGCTGGGGACATTAACTACGAGCAGTACTTC. Using reference TRBV5-5 and TRBJ2-7 for the parts outside the CDR3, the full variable domain is DAGVTQSPTHLIKTRGQQVTLRCSPISGHKSVSWYQQVLGQGPQFIFQYYEKEERGRGNFPDRFSARQFPNYSSELNVNALLLGDSALYLCASSLAGDINYEQYFGPGTRLTVT.

This clonotype was observed a few times. The V gene is TRBV20-1, the J gene TRBJ1-5; weak D call: TRBD1 (6 bases). Germline V CDR1 and CDR2: DFQATT, SNEGSKA (reference sequence). Trimming took off 0 bases at V and 2 bases at J, with 11 bases between the two ends. The CDR3 has 15 residues. This chain's CDR3 is CSARDQAGGNQPQHF. CDR3 DNA: TGCAGTGCTAGAGATCAAGCAGGGGGCAATCAGCCCCAGCATTTT.

V gene TRBV28 combines with J gene TRBJ1-2; 7 nucleotides line up with TRBD1. The CDR3 loop spans 16 amino acids. V trimming: 6 bases; J trimming: 4 bases; junction bases outside the gene matches: 14. The germline gives CDR1 MDHEN, CDR2 SYDVKM. CDR3 nucleotide sequence: TGTGCCAGCAGCAAAATTGACAGGGAGTATAGCTATGGCTACACCTTC. Protein: CASSKIDREYSYGYTF.

This clonotype was observed at least ten times. The chain employs TRBV29-1 and TRBJ2-2; either TRBD1 or TRBD2 may supply D (5 bases each). CDR1 SQVTM and CDR2 ANQGSEA come from the germline V gene. This CDR3 contains 15 residues. V lost 4 bases to trimming and J lost 2 bases, with 14 bases between them. CDR3 in DNA: TGCAGCGTTGCAAAGGGGACCGCTAACACCGGGGAGCTGTTTTTT. Its translation is CSVAKGTANTGELFF.

This clonotype has more than one count but fewer than ten. For the CDR3, the DNA is TGTGCCACCAGTGGAGAGGGGAGCTCCTACAATGAGCAGTTCTTC. Translation gives CATSGEGSSYNEQFF. This chain joins TRBV24-1 and TRBJ2-1; D assignment may be TRBD1 or TRBD2 (5 bases each). V shed 5 bases and J shed 0 bases, with 10 bases lying between them. The CDR3 has 15 amino acids. Germline-derived CDR1 and CDR2 are KGHDR and SFDVKD.

The chain links TRBV5-1 to TRBJ1-5, with 7 bases identical to TRBD1. Trimming removed 8 bases from V and 2 bases from J; junction bases left unmatched: 1. Germline V lookup: CDR1 SGHRS, CDR2 YFSETQ. The CDR3 sequence is 12 residues long. CDR3 sequence: CARQGCNQPQHF. The CDR3 DNA reads TGCGCCAGACAGGGGTGCAATCAGCCCCAGCATTTT.

This chain's CDR3 is CASSYALRLDGYTF. DNA of the CDR3: TGTGCCAGTAGTTACGCCCTGCGCCTGGATGGCTACACCTTC. The gene calls are TRBV19 and TRBJ1-2; D unresolved. Germline V gene lookup returns CDR1 LNHDA and CDR2 SQIVND (reference sequence). V was clipped by 5 bases and J by 6 bases, with 16 bases between them. This CDR3 contains 14 residues.

V usage is TRBV7-2 and J usage is TRBJ2-2, with 9 bases matching TRBD2. The CDR3 length is 14 residues. Germline V CDR1 and CDR2: SGHTA, FQGNSA. Losses at the gene ends were 10 bases for V and 1 base for J; bases not matched to a gene: 4. The CDR3 DNA reads as TGTGCCACCCAGACTAGCGGGAACACCGGGGAGCTGTTTTTT. The encoded protein is CATQTSGNTGELFF.

This clonotype was seen ten or more times. The V gene is TRBV7-9, the J gene TRBJ1-5; 7 bases are a match to TRBD1. The CDR3 length is 13 residues. With 5 bases clipped from V and 2 bases from J, the junction kept 0 bases outside the gene matches. The germline V gene has CDR1 SEHNR and CDR2 FQNEAQ (reference sequence). DNA of the CDR3: TGTGCCAGCAGCGGACAGGGCAATCAGCCCCAGCATTTT. Translation: CASSGQGNQPQHF.

This chain connects TRBV24-1 to TRBJ2-7; unclear D gene. The ends were cut back, 9 bases at V and 0 bases at J, with 11 bases in the middle. Germline-derived CDR1 and CDR2 are KGHDR and SFDVKD. This CDR3 contains 13 residues. The CDR3 protein is CATSQARSYEQYF. CDR3 bases: TGTGCCACCTCCCAGGCCCGCTCCTACGAGCAGTACTTC.

This sequence joins TRBV5-1 and TRBJ1-4; D possibly corresponds to TRBD1 (6 bases). CDR1 and CDR2 (germline): SGHRS, YFSETQ. CDR3 size: 13 residues. Trimming cost V 4 bases and J 5 bases, with 9 bases left between them. Here the CDR3 reads CASSLGQNEKLFF. The CDR3 region has the DNA TGCGCCAGCAGCCTCGGACAGAATGAAAAACTGTTTTTT.

This clonotype was counted only a few times. The V and J genes are TRBV5-6 and TRBJ2-5; D unclear. Germline assignment: CDR1 SGHDT and CDR2 YYEEEE. CDR3 size: 14 residues. Deletions cut 0 bases from V and 1 base from J, with 7 bases between. Here the CDR3 reads CASSLGLVQETQYF. The CDR3 nucleotides read TGTGCCAGCAGCTTGGGGCTAGTCCAAGAGACCCAGTACTTC.

This clonotype turned up a few times. The chain has TRBV6-2 or TRBV6-3 and TRBJ2-1; 14 bases align to TRBD2. Germline V lookup: CDR1 MNHEY, CDR2 SVGEGT. The CDR3 is 15 residues long. Losses at the gene ends were 6 bases for V and 15 bases for J; bases not matched to a gene: 13. The DNA for the CDR3 is TGTGCCAGCAGACCCGGGACTAGCGGGAGTCAGTCCTGGTTCTTC. Translating it yields CASRPGTSGSQSWFF.

The genes are TRBV12-3 or TRBV12-4 and TRBJ2-2; a weak D match, TRBD2 (5 bases). With 3 bases removed from V and 4 bases from J, the gap between germline ends came to 12 bases. This CDR3 region has 15 residues. CDR3 DNA sequence: TGTGCCAGCAGTTTGAGGGATTCGGGCACCGGGGAGCTGTTTTTT. It yields the protein CASSLRDSGTGELFF.

The chain joins TRBV5-1 to TRBJ1-2; TRBD1 agrees at 10 bases. Germline V gene sequence: CDR1 SGHRS, CDR2 YFSETQ. V was pared by 0 bases and J by 4 bases, with 9 bases of the junction left unmatched. This CDR3 has 17 amino acids. The DNA of the CDR3 is TGCGCCAGCAGCTTGGCCCCCGGGACAGGGGATACCTATGGCTACACCTTC. Protein sequence: CASSLAPGTGDTYGYTF.